This entry describes one TCR beta chain. The data derive from a study of blood T cell repertoires in COVID-19. Whole-study context: The samples span acute and convalescent COVID-19 from the United States, Italy and Spain.

V was pared by 4 bases and J by 4 bases, with 4 bases of the junction left unmatched. Germline CDR1 LGHDT, CDR2 YNNKEL (reference sequence). The CDR3 loop spans 14 amino acids. Clones were read by immunoSEQ multiplex PCR, and TCRdb kept only the in-frame ones, dropping some. The data hold approximately 250,000 clones, with roughly 85% observed a single time. The chain uses TRBV3-1 (or the pseudogene TRBV3-2) and TRBJ1-3; 7 nucleotides match TRBD1. The clonotype comes from a young man who had recovered from COVID-19. The sequenced sample was peripheral blood. The DNA of the CDR3 is TGTGCCAGCAGCCCGACAGGGCTCGGAAACACCATATATTTT. Residues: CASSPTGLGNTIYF.